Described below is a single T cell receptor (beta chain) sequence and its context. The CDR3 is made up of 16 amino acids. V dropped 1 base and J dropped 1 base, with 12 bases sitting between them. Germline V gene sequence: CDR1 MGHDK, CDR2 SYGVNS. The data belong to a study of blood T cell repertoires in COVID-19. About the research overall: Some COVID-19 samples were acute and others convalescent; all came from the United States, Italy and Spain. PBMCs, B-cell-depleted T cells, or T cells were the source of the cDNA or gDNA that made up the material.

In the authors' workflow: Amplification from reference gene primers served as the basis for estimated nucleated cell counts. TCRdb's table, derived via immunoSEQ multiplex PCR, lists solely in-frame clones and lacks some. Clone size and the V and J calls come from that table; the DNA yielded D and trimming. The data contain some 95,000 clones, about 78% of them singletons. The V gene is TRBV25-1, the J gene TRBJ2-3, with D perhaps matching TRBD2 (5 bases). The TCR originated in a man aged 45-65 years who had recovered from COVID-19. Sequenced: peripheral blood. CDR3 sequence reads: CASSEWGESGTDTQYF. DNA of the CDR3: TGTGCCAGCAGTGAATGGGGAGAATCCGGCACAGATACGCAGTATTTT.